The clone carrying this T cell receptor beta chain was detected a few times. This sample was included in a study of blood T cell repertoires in COVID-19. Germline V gene sequence: CDR1 MNHEY, CDR2 SVGAGI. CDR3 length: 14 residues. Trimming stripped 4 bases from V and 7 bases from J, with 14 bases between. Assay used: immunoSEQ multiplex PCR; TCRdb lists only in-frame clones, some missing. The sample has approximately 170,000 clones; about 84% are singletons. The chain joins TRBV6-5 to TRBJ1-5, with D perhaps matching TRBD1 (5 bases). This receptor was identified in a man aged 35 to 55 who had recovered from COVID-19. Sequenced sample: PBMCs or T cells enriched from blood (not recorded which). The CDR3 region has the DNA TGTGCCAGCAGTTCTCGGGGGGTACAACAGCCCCAGCATTTT. Protein: CASSSRGVQQPQHF.